The clone carrying this TCR beta chain was recorded at least ten times. The data stem from a study of response to subunit inactivated influenza vaccine. TCRdb itself ran the RT-PCR reads through MiXCR, one entry per CDR3 protein. The sample contains 450,000 to 500,000 distinct CDR3 sequences, 9.5% to 12% of which appear only once. V shed 1 base and J shed 0 bases, with 13 bases lying between them. Germline CDR1 and CDR2: SGHRS and YFSETQ. The CDR3 runs to 17 residues. The source material was PBMCs from blood, sampled roughly 46 days after vaccination. The rearrangement joins TRBV5-1 to TRBJ2-2, with D perhaps given as TRBD1 or TRBD2 (5 bases each). The receptor was isolated from a man aged 45 to 65 who received an inactivated influenza vaccine. CDR3 in DNA: TGCGCCAGCAGCTTGAGGATGGGACCATCGAACACCGGGGAGCTGTTTTTT. Amino acids: CASSLRMGPSNTGELFF.